The rows below give T cell receptor beta chains drawn from one sample of a study of OX40 agonist ivuxolimab in advanced cancers. The method was immunoSEQ multiplex PCR; TCRdb's version includes in-frame clones alone and lacks a portion of them. This table holds 10,000 to 15,000 clones, 75% to 90% found once. This material consisted of CD4+ or CD8+ T cells sorted from blood, taken in a trial of the OX40 agonist ivuxolimab. These receptors came from an adult with an advanced solid tumor such as melanoma, head and neck, liver or kidney cancer. Both conserved end residues are part of each CDR3. D genes are given only for firm matches. Size values are once, few and many counts, or a class for expanded clones, and some rows have none.

abundance	d_gene	j_gene	v_gene	len	CDR3aa	CDR3nt
NA	TRBD2	TRBJ2-3	TRBV6-5	13	CASSTSGTDTQYF	TGTGCCAGCAGCACTAGCGGCACAGATACGCAGTATTTT
NA	TRBD1	TRBJ1-2	TRBV27	18	CASSLRRQGTTGLYGYTF	TGTGCCAGCAGTTTACGTAGACAGGGGACCACAGGCCTCTATGGCTACACCTTC
NA	NA	TRBJ2-7	TRBV9	14	CASSVGQGEYEQYF	TGTGCCAGCAGCGTCGGCCAGGGTGAATACGAGCAGTACTTC
once	NA	TRBJ2-2	TRBV28	16	CASSFMTGANTGELFF	TGTGCCAGCAGTTTTATGACAGGAGCGAACACCGGGGAGCTGTTTTTT
NA	NA	TRBJ2-7	TRBV4-1	14	CASSQDRGSYEQYF	TGCGCCAGCAGCCAAGATAGGGGATCCTACGAGCAGTACTTC
NA	TRBD1	TRBJ2-7	TRBV9	15	CASSAGTGSTYEQYF	TGTGCCAGCAGCGCCGGGACAGGGAGCACCTACGAGCAGTACTTC
NA	TRBD2	TRBJ2-7	TRBV29-1	15	CSVEGLAGGTYEQYF	TGCAGCGTTGAAGGACTAGCGGGAGGAACCTACGAGCAGTACTTC
NA	NA	TRBJ2-2	TRBV6-1	13	CASSEADTGELFF	TGTGCCAGCAGTGAAGCTGACACCGGGGAGCTGTTTTTT
NA	NA	TRBJ2-3	TRBV9	15	CASSVDQKSTDTQYF	TGTGCCAGCAGCGTAGACCAAAAGAGCACAGATACGCAGTATTTT
NA	NA	TRBJ2-4	TRBV13	13	CASSRDSLHIQYF	TGTGCCAGCAGCCGGGACTCCCTGCACATTCAGTACTTC
NA	TRBD2	TRBJ2-7	TRBV28	17	CASSPRTSGLSSYEQYF	TGTGCCAGCAGTCCAAGGACTAGCGGGTTAAGCTCCTACGAGCAGTACTTC
NA	NA	TRBJ2-5	TRBV6-5	14	CASILGQLLETQYF	TGTGCCAGCATCCTAGGACAGCTACTGGAGACCCAGTACTTC
NA	NA	TRBJ2-7	TRBV7-9	14	CASSTQVHPYEQYF	TGTGCCAGCAGCACCCAAGTCCACCCCTACGAGCAGTACTTC
NA	NA	TRBJ2-7	TRBV6-6	12	CASSPESYEQYF	TGTGCCAGCAGTCCCGAATCCTACGAGCAGTACTTC
once	TRBD2	TRBJ2-3	TRBV30	15	CAWSGLAGSRHTQYF	TGTGCCTGGAGCGGACTAGCGGGATCAAGGCATACGCAGTATTTT
NA	NA	TRBJ1-1	TRBV5-5	15	CASSLWAASNTEAFF	TGTGCCAGCAGCTTGTGGGCAGCCTCGAACACTGAAGCTTTCTTT
NA	NA	TRBJ1-2	TRBV29-1	12	CSVEEGGGGYTF	TGCAGCGTTGAAGAGGGCGGAGGAGGCTACACCTTC
NA	NA	TRBJ2-1	TRBV27	16	CASSLSLAPPVNEQFF	TGTGCCAGCAGTTTATCCTTAGCGCCGCCCGTGAATGAGCAGTTCTTC
NA	NA	TRBJ2-2	TRBV7-9	15	CASETDGTWTGELFF	TGTGCCAGCGAGACAGACGGAACTTGGACCGGGGAGCTGTTTTTT
NA	NA	TRBJ2-7	TRBV9	14	CASSVGRGLYEQYF	TGTGCCAGCAGCGTAGGGAGGGGGCTCTACGAGCAGTACTTC
NA	TRBD2	TRBJ2-7	TRBV5-1	16	CASSAFPSGGAGEQYF	TGCGCCAGCAGCGCATTCCCTAGCGGGGGGGCGGGGGAGCAGTACTTC
few	TRBD1	TRBJ2-7	TRBV6-5	14	CASSDRGGRYEQYF	TGTGCCAGCAGTGACAGGGGGGGGAGATACGAGCAGTACTTC
NA	TRBD2	TRBJ2-2	TRBV6-1	17	CASSDFGGARNTGELFF	TGTGCCAGCAGTGATTTCGGGGGGGCTCGGAACACCGGGGAGCTGTTTTTT
NA	NA	TRBJ2-7	TRBV19	14	CASSKLGISYEQYF	TGTGCCAGTTCGAAACTAGGAATCTCCTACGAGCAGTACTTC
NA	TRBD1	TRBJ2-2	TRBV9	16	CASSSQNRGNTGELFF	TGTGCCAGCAGCTCACAGAACAGGGGGAACACCGGGGAGCTGTTTTTT
NA	NA	TRBJ1-2	TRBV5-4	15	CASSLAGNPSYGYTF	TGTGCCAGCAGCTTGGCTGGCAATCCAAGCTATGGCTACACCTTC
NA	NA	TRBJ2-1	TRBV9	13	CASSGRDHNEQFF	TGTGCCAGCAGCGGCCGGGACCACAATGAGCAGTTCTTC
NA	NA	TRBJ1-2	TRBV29-1	13	CSVVWTVADGYTF	TGCAGCGTTGTTTGGACAGTCGCCGATGGCTACACCTTC
NA	NA	TRBJ2-3	TRBV6-5	11	CASSYGDTQYF	TGTGCCAGCAGTTACGGAGATACGCAGTATTTT
NA	NA	TRBJ2-7	TRBV27	16	CASSRLGQTGSYEQYF	TGTGCCAGCAGCCGCCTCGGACAGACGGGCTCCTACGAGCAGTACTTC
once	TRBD2	TRBJ2-1	TRBV2	16	CASGGLAGVYHNEQFF	TGTGCCAGCGGGGGACTAGCGGGAGTTTACCACAATGAGCAGTTCTTC
NA	NA	TRBJ2-1	TRBV4-2	14	CASSQVGNYNEQFF	TGTGCCAGCAGCCAAGTAGGGAACTACAATGAGCAGTTCTTC
NA	NA	TRBJ1-3	TRBV6-5	15	CASSYSTGSGNTIYF	TGTGCCAGCAGTTACTCGACTGGGTCCGGAAACACCATATATTTT
NA	TRBD2	TRBJ2-7	TRBV18	14	CASSPAGGNYEQYF	TGTGCCAGCTCACCGGCGGGGGGAAACTACGAGCAGTACTTC
NA	NA	TRBJ2-1	TRBV29-1	11	CSVEWGNEQFF	TGCAGCGTTGAATGGGGGAATGAGCAGTTCTTC
NA	TRBD1	TRBJ2-7	TRBV27	13	CASTQGVGNEQYF	TGTGCCAGCACTCAGGGGGTGGGCAACGAGCAGTACTTC
once	TRBD2	TRBJ2-7	TRBV7-9	14	CASSDTSGSYEQYF	TGTGCCAGCAGCGATACTAGCGGGAGTTACGAGCAGTACTTC
few	NA	TRBJ2-1	TRBV6-6	13	CASAIVSYNEQFF	TGTGCCAGCGCAATCGTCTCCTACAATGAGCAGTTCTTC
NA	NA	TRBJ2-6	TRBV7-3	15	CASSLMGPGANVLTF	TGTGCCAGCAGCTTAATGGGGCCGGGGGCCAACGTCCTGACTTTC
NA	NA	TRBJ1-2	TRBV29-1	13	CSVPQSTNYGYTF	TGCAGCGTCCCTCAGTCTACTAACTATGGCTACACCTTC
once	NA	TRBJ1-1	TRBV6-5	16	CASSYSKGRSRIKAFF	TGTGCCAGCAGTTACTCGAAAGGTCGGTCCCGGATCAAAGCTTTCTTT
NA	NA	TRBJ1-4	TRBV29-1	11	CSVRGGEKLFF	TGCAGCGTTCGTGGGGGGGAAAAACTGTTTTTT
NA	NA	TRBJ2-6	TRBV27	16	CASSIRLTGTPNVLTF	TGTGCCAGCAGTATACGATTAACCGGGACACCTAACGTCCTGACTTTC
few	NA	TRBJ2-2	TRBV27	14	CASRTGLNTGELFF	TGTGCCAGCCGGACGGGTTTGAACACCGGGGAGCTGTTTTTT
NA	TRBD2	TRBJ2-1	TRBV27	14	CASSLGTSGNEQFF	TGTGCCAGCAGTTTAGGGACTAGCGGCAATGAGCAGTTCTTC
NA	NA	TRBJ1-6	TRBV2	12	CASSVPNSPLHF	TGTGCCAGCAGTGTCCCAAATTCACCCCTCCACTTT
NA	NA	TRBJ2-3	TRBV19	14	CASSTRWQGDTQYF	TGTGCCAGTAGTACGCGGTGGCAGGGAGATACGCAGTATTTT
NA	NA	TRBJ2-6	TRBV30	15	CALNPGFFGANVLTF	TGTGCCCTAAACCCAGGGTTCTTTGGGGCCAACGTCCTGACTTTC
few	NA	TRBJ2-7	TRBV11-2	13	CASSTGRVDEQYF	TGTGCCAGCAGCACGGGGCGTGTGGACGAGCAGTACTTC
few	NA	TRBJ2-7	TRBV19	13	CASSVGLEYEQYF	TGTGCCAGTAGTGTGGGGTTAGAGTACGAGCAGTACTTC
few	TRBD1	TRBJ1-2	TRBV4-1	15	CASSQERGRGYGYTF	TGCGCCAGCAGCCAAGAAAGGGGGCGCGGCTATGGCTACACCTTC
NA	TRBD2	TRBJ2-3	TRBV4-1	15	CASSQRSSGTDTQYF	TGCGCCAGCAGCCAACGGTCTAGCGGGACAGATACGCAGTATTTT
NA	TRBD2	TRBJ2-3	TRBV10-1	15	CASSDGAGVADTQYF	TGCGCCAGCAGTGACGGAGCGGGAGTGGCAGATACGCAGTATTTT
NA	TRBD2	TRBJ2-5	TRBV29-1	14	CSVEGLAGEETQYF	TGCAGCGTTGAAGGGCTAGCGGGGGAAGAGACCCAGTACTTC
NA	NA	TRBJ2-2	TRBV29-1	13	CSVELTNTGELFF	TGCAGCGTTGAGCTAACAAACACCGGGGAGCTGTTTTTT